A single sample gave rise to the 9 T cell receptor beta chains below, sequenced in a study of human T cells and chemical hapten exposure. MiXCR, run by TCRdb on the RACE reads, gives a single entry per CDR3 protein. The table has 150,000 to 200,000 distinct CDR3 sequences, 20% to 25% seen once. As to time point: patch test 1, 2 weeks after DPC sensitization. Treatment given: therapeutic diphenylcyclopropenone sensitization with weekly scalp DPC. Sequencing used whole blood, obtained in connection with sensitization to the hapten diphenylcyclopropenone (DPC). The receptors come from a woman aged 50 to 65 with alopecia areata. Some clones in this sample may be carry-over from other donors' samples.

The rearrangement links TRBV20-1 to TRBJ2-5; 9 bases are shared with TRBD2. The CDR3 is 13 amino acids. The germline CDR1 and CDR2 sequences are DFQATT and SNEGSKA (reference sequence). CDR3 loop: CSPFYSGRETQYF. DNA of the CDR3: TGCAGCCCATTTTATAGCGGGAGAGAGACCCAGTACTTC.

This clonotype has only a few counts. The chain combines TRBV7-2 with TRBJ2-2; 8 bases agree with TRBD2. The V and J ends lost 1 base and 4 bases, in that order; junction bases with no gene match: 5. Germline V CDR1 and CDR2: SGHTA, FQGNSA. The CDR3 spans 16 residues. The CDR3 here is CASSLGIAGGTGELFF. Here the CDR3 DNA reads TGTGCCAGCAGCTTAGGGATCGCGGGAGGCACCGGGGAGCTGTTTTTT.

This clonotype was observed a handful of times. The chain joins TRBV29-1 to TRBJ1-2, with no clear D. Germline V gene data show CDR1 as SQVTM and CDR2 as ANQGSEA. V shed 1 base and J shed 4 bases, with 7 bases lying between them. The CDR3 consists of 12 residues. CDR3 DNA sequence: TGCAGCGTTGAAGTAGGCGGCTATGGCTACACCTTC. Residues: CSVEVGGYGYTF.

The V gene is TRBV7-9, the J gene TRBJ2-3, with D unclear. Germline V gene data show CDR1 as SEHNR and CDR2 as FQNEAQ (reference sequence). The CDR3 spans 14 residues. V lost 6 bases to trimming and J lost 1 base, with 11 bases between them. This chain's CDR3 is CASRTSSGTDTQYF. As DNA, the CDR3 is TGTGCCAGCAGGACCAGTTCGGGCACAGATACGCAGTATTTT.

This clonotype was observed a handful of times. The gene calls are TRBV12-3 or TRBV12-4 and TRBJ2-7, with D hard to call. V was shortened by 5 bases and J by 6 bases, with 14 bases between the two germline ends. The length of the CDR3 is 13 residues. The CDR3 coding sequence is TGTGCCAGCAGTCCCCTACAATCCGGCGAGCAGTACTTC. Translating gives CASSPLQSGEQYF.

This chain connects TRBV5-1 to TRBJ2-7; weak D call: TRBD2 (6 bases). The CDR3 length is 14 residues. Per the germline V gene, CDR1 is SGHRS and CDR2 is YFSETQ. Trimming shortened V by 3 bases and J by 3 bases, and 13 bases separated the two germline ends. CDR3 loop: CASSSGRGGYEQYF. CDR3 DNA: TGCGCCAGCAGCTCGGGGCGGGGCGGCTACGAGCAGTACTTC.

This clonotype showed up just a few times. J is TRBJ2-1 and V is TRBV20-1, with D possibly TRBD2 on 5 matching bases. CDR1 is DFQATT, CDR2 SNEGSKA, per germline (reference sequence). The CDR3 is 13 residues long. Trimming left V 1 base short and J 15 bases short, with 19 bases between. CDR3 DNA sequence: TGCAGTGCTAGAGGGACTTCGACTCACCCTGGGTTCTTC. This translates into CSARGTSTHPGFF.

The chain links TRBV29-1 to TRBJ2-5; D not certain. The V gene's germline CDR1 is SQVTM and CDR2 ANQGSEA. Between the trimmed V and J ends, which lost 7 bases and 5 bases, there was a span of 14 bases. The CDR3 totals 12 residues. The CDR3 DNA sequence: TGCAGCGGCACGAGAGGAATTGAGACCCAGTACTTC. This translates into CSGTRGIETQYF.

The chain links TRBV2 to TRBJ2-5; D is ambiguous. Looked up from germline, CDR1 is SNHLY and CDR2 is FYNNEI. The CDR3 runs 14 residues. Trimming cost V 4 bases and J 1 base, with 10 bases left between them. CDR3: CASSVGIGQETQYF. The CDR3, as DNA: TGTGCCAGCAGTGTGGGGATTGGCCAAGAGACCCAGTACTTC.